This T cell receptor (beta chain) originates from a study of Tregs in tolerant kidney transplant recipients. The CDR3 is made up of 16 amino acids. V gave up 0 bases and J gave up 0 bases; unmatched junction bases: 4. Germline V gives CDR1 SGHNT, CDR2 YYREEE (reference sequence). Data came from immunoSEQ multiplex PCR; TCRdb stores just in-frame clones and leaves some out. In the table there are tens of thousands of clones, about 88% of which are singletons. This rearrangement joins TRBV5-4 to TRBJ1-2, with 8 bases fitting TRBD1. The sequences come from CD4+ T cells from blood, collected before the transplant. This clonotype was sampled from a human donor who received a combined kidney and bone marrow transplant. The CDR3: CASSLAGQVPNYGYTF. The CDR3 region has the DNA TGTGCCAGCAGCTTGGCGGGACAGGTACCTAACTATGGCTACACCTTC. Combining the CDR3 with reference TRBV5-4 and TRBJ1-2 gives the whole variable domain ETGVTQSPTHLIKTRGQQVTLRCSSQSGHNTVSWYQQALGQGPQFIFQYYREEENGRGNFPPRFSGLQFPNYSSELNVNALELDDSALYLCASSLAGQVPNYGYTFGSGTRLTVV.